This T cell receptor (beta chain) originates from a study of CD8 T cells in Susac syndrome. Reverse transcription of roughly 0.5 to 1 ug RNA used random hexamers. TCRdb re-called the immunoSEQ multiplex PCR reads through MiXCR, storing one row per CDR3 protein. The sample has about 190,000 distinct CDR3 sequences, about 94% seen once. This clonotype has only one observation. The V end lost 4 bases, the J end lost 9 bases, and 16 bases lay between the germline ends. The CDR3 consists of 15 residues. In germline, CDR1 is MGHRA, CDR2 YSYEKL. The chain employs TRBV4-1 and TRBJ1-6, with D uncertain. Sequencing was carried out using CD4+ T cells from PBMCs. This sequence was found in a human donor with Susac syndrome. The CDR3: CASSRLTGVGSPLHF. The CDR3 region has the DNA TGCGCCAGCAGCCGTCTCACCGGGGTAGGTTCACCCCTCCACTTT.